These 14 T cell receptor beta chains were all obtained from the same sample, sequenced in a study of beta chain features in type 1 diabetes. All of the isolated RNA was reverse transcribed, so expressed TCRB transcripts were sequenced. Assay used: immunoSEQ multiplex PCR; TCRdb lists only in-frame clones, some missing. The sample lists 200,000 to 250,000 clones, 25% to 30% occurring once. The source material was central memory CD4+ T cells from blood. Source of these receptors: a man between 25 and 39 years old in good health.

The sample holds a few counts of this clone. Compared with germline, one end of the junction differs, possibly owing to a read error. The chain carries TRBV7-7 and TRBJ2-5; 12 bases agree with TRBD2. The length of the CDR3 is 15 residues. Germline V lookup: CDR1 SSHAT, CDR2 FNYEAQ (reference sequence). The CDR3 loop reads CASSLAGGKSETQYF. The CDR3 DNA reads as TGTGCCAGCAGCCTAGCGGGAGGGAAGTCAGAGACCCAGTACTTC.

This chain links TRBV19 with TRBJ2-1, with 12 bases aligning to TRBD2. Germline loops: CDR1 LNHDA, CDR2 SQIVND (reference sequence). With 3 bases clipped from V and 12 bases from J, the junction kept 9 bases outside the gene matches. CDR3 length: 15 amino acids. The CDR3 DNA reads as TGTGCCAGTAGTATTACGGGACTAGCGGGCCCCTCGCAGTTCTTC. The encoded protein is CASSITGLAGPSQFF.

The chain is built from TRBV14 and TRBJ1-1; D perhaps matches TRBD1 (6 bases). Trimming pared 2 bases from V and 6 bases from J, leaving 10 bases between. CDR3 size: 13 residues. The germline CDR1 and CDR2 sequences are SGHDN and FVKESK. The CDR3 here is CASSQQGGSEAFF. DNA for the CDR3: TGTGCCAGCAGCCAACAAGGGGGGTCTGAAGCTTTCTTT.

The rearrangement joins TRBV5-4 to TRBJ2-1; no firm D call. V gave up 4 bases and J gave up 0 bases, with 14 bases separating them. This CDR3 has 16 residues. Looked up from germline, CDR1 is SGHNT and CDR2 is YYREEE (reference sequence). CDR3 in amino acids: CASSPSISSSYNEQFF. CDR3 DNA sequence: TGTGCCAGCAGCCCCTCGATCTCCAGCTCCTACAATGAGCAGTTCTTC.

The CDR3 loop is CASSSNRGGYTF. The CDR3 bases are TGTGCCAGCAGCTCTAACAGGGGAGGCTACACCTTC. The V call is TRBV11-2, the J call TRBJ1-2; 7 nucleotides agree with TRBD1. The CDR3 has 12 residues. Germline V gives CDR1 SGHAT, CDR2 FQNNGV. V lost 4 bases, J lost 8 bases, and 4 bases stayed unmatched.

This clone turned up a few times. The chain employs TRBV14 and TRBJ2-2; D unclear. With 4 bases removed from V and 3 bases from J, the gap between germline ends came to 9 bases. Germline loops: CDR1 SGHDN, CDR2 FVKESK. The CDR3 is 14 amino acids. CDR3 sequence reads: CASSLKADTGELFF. As DNA, the CDR3 is TGTGCCAGCAGCCTAAAGGCGGACACCGGGGAGCTGTTTTTT. The full variable domain, completed using reference TRBV14 and TRBJ2-2, is EAGVTQFPSHSVIEKGQTVTLRCDPISGHDNLYWYRRVMGKEIKFLLHFVKESKQDESGMPNNRFLAERTGGTYSTLKVQPAELEDSGVYFCASSLKADTGELFFGEGSRLTVL.

This clone was seen more than once but under ten times. This chain links TRBV9 with TRBJ1-6, with 7 bases fitting TRBD1. The CDR3 has 14 amino acids. CDR1 SGDLS and CDR2 YYNGEE come from the germline V gene. Unmatched junction bases numbered 1, after V lost 0 bases and J lost 7 bases. The CDR3: CASSVEQGNSPLHF. The CDR3 coding sequence is TGTGCCAGCAGCGTAGAACAGGGGAATTCACCCCTCCACTTT.

In its sample, this clone was seen a few times. The chain has TRBV5-1 and TRBJ2-1; 12 bases are shared with TRBD2. Trimming took 1 base from V and 7 from J; bases not matched to a gene: 6. This CDR3 is 16 amino acids long. Germline V gene lookup returns CDR1 SGHRS and CDR2 YFSETQ. The CDR3 protein is CASSLTTSGGWNEQFF. The CDR3 nucleotides are TGCGCCAGCAGCTTGACGACTAGCGGGGGTTGGAATGAGCAGTTCTTC.

The table lists this clone with a few counts. The gene calls are TRBV30 and TRBJ2-2; 9 bases map to TRBD2. The CDR3 covers 15 residues. Trimming removed 2 bases from V and 4 bases from J; junction bases left unmatched: 5. Germline V gene lookup returns CDR1 GTSNPN and CDR2 SVGIG (reference sequence). For the CDR3, the DNA is TGTGCCTGGAGTTCGACTAGCGGTCTCACCGGGGAGCTGTTTTTT. Amino acid sequence: CAWSSTSGLTGELFF.

The CDR3 nucleotides are TGTGCCAGCAGAGCAGGGGGCAGGAATGAGCAGTTCTTC. Amino acid sequence: CASRAGGRNEQFF. The chain recombines TRBV27 with TRBJ2-1; 8 bases line up with TRBD1. V trimming: 6 bases; J trimming: 7 bases; junction bases outside the gene matches: 5. The germline V gene encodes CDR1 MNHEY and CDR2 SMNVEV (reference sequence). CDR3 size: 13 residues.

The chain joins TRBV27 to TRBJ2-1; 9 bases agree with TRBD2. The CDR3 extends over 16 amino acids. Germline CDR1 reads MNHEY; CDR2 reads SMNVEV (reference sequence). Trimming removed 4 bases from V and 7 bases from J; junction bases left unmatched: 11. The CDR3 sequence: CASSSLAGRSGNEQFF. The DNA for the CDR3 is TGTGCCAGCAGTTCTCTAGCGGGACGCTCTGGGAATGAGCAGTTCTTC.

J is TRBJ1-1 and V is TRBV5-4; the match to TRBD1 covers 8 bases. Per germline, CDR1 SGHNT and CDR2 YYREEE (reference sequence). V shed 0 bases and J 7 bases; nucleotides not matched to a gene: 2. The CDR3 runs to 13 residues. The CDR3 DNA reads as TGTGCCAGCAGCTTGGGAGGGACAGGTGAAGCTTTCTTT. It is translated as CASSLGGTGEAFF.

This sequence joins TRBV7-2 and TRBJ2-7, with a weak D call TRBD2 (6 bases). V lost 1 base and J 3 bases, leaving 19 bases between the germline ends. Germline V gene sequence: CDR1 SGHTA, CDR2 FQGNSA. This CDR3 spans 17 amino acids. The CDR3: CASSLEGVAVGRYEQYF. DNA of the CDR3: TGTGCCAGCAGCTTAGAGGGAGTAGCGGTAGGACGCTACGAGCAGTACTTC. Full variable domain (remainder filled in from reference TRBV7-2 and TRBJ2-7): GAGVSQSPSNKVTEKGKDVELRCDPISGHTALYWYRQSLGQGLEFLIYFQGNSAPDKSGLPSDRFSAERTGGSVSTLTIQRTQQEDSAVYLCASSLEGVAVGRYEQYFGPGTRLTVT.

This clone occurred a few times. V gene TRBV7-2 combines with J gene TRBJ2-5; D not resolved. Germline V gene lookup returns CDR1 SGHTA and CDR2 FQGNSA. V gave up 3 bases and J gave up 11 bases, with 10 bases separating them. The CDR3 covers 11 residues. The CDR3 DNA is TGTGCCAGCAGCTTTGCAAGAGAGCAGTACTTC. Residues: CASSFAREQYF. The full variable domain, completed using reference TRBV7-2 and TRBJ2-5, is GAGVSQSPSNKVTEKGKDVELRCDPISGHTALYWYRQSLGQGLEFLIYFQGNSAPDKSGLPSDRFSAERTGGSVSTLTIQRTQQEDSAVYLCASSFAREQYFGPGTRLLVL.